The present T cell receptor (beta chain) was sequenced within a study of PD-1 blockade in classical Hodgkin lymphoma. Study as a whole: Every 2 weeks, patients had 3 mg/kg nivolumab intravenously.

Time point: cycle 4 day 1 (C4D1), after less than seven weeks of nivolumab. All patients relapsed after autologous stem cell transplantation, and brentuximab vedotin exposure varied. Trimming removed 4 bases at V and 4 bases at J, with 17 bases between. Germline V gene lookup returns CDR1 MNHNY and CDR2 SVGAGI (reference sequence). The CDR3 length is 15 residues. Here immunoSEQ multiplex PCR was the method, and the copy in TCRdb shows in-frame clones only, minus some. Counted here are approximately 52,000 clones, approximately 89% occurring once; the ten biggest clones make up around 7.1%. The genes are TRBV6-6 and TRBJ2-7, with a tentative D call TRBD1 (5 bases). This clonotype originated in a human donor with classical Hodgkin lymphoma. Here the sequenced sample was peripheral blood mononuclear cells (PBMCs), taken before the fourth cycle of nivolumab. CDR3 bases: TGTGCCAGCAGTTCTGCCGAGACAGCCTTATACGAGCAGTACTTC. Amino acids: CASSSAETALYEQYF.